The source of this TCR beta chain is a study of blood T cell repertoires in COVID-19. Study-level information: Samples came from the United States, Italy and Spain, spanning acute and convalescent COVID-19. Nucleic acid was either cDNA or gDNA, and it came from T cells, B-cell-depleted T cells, or PBMCs.

CDR1 and CDR2 from the germline V gene are SEHNR and FQNEAQ (reference sequence). The CDR3 spans 16 residues. The trim removed 5 bases at V and 10 bases at J, leaving 15 bases unmatched. As processed by the authors: Reference gene primer amplification in the assay estimated nucleated cell counts. TCRdb's copy holds only in-frame clones and misses some; the assay was immunoSEQ multiplex PCR. The DNA gave D and trimming, while V, J and clone size come from that table. This table holds approximately 170,000 clones, about 85% found once. It was during active infection that Seattle patients were enrolled and then longitudinally followed.

Sequenced: peripheral blood. The TCR was taken from a man older than 75 with COVID-19, enrolled during active disease. The chain employs TRBV7-9 and TRBJ2-2, with 8 nucleotides matching TRBD1. CDR3 region: CASSGRDRMGMEELFF. The DNA for the CDR3 is TGTGCCAGCAGCGGACGGGACAGGATGGGTATGGAGGAGCTGTTTTTT.